Listed below are T cell receptor beta chains from one sample, sequenced in a study of CD8+ T cells in alopecia areata. Here immunoSEQ multiplex PCR was the method, and the copy in TCRdb shows in-frame clones only, minus some. The data hold fewer than 100,000 clones, with more than 65% observed a single time. Material: CD8+ T cells sorted from blood, obtained at week 44, from a patient treated with tofacitinib. The receptor source for this set is a human donor with alopecia areata. CDR3s include the opening cysteine and the closing phenylalanine or tryptophan. A D gene is named only where the DNA matches it firmly. The size entry is marked missing in some rows and otherwise reads once, few, many or a size class.

clone size,D gene,V gene,J gene,CDR3 DNA,CDR3 protein
.,TRBD2,TRBV5-1,TRBJ2-1,TGCGCCAGCACTAGCGGGGGCATTTACAATGAGCAGTTCTTC,CASTSGGIYNEQFF
.,TRBD1,TRBV7-6,TRBJ1-6,TGTGCCAGCAGCGCCTACGGGACAGGGTTAGACAATTCACCCCTCCACTTT,CASSAYGTGLDNSPLHF
few,TRBD1,TRBV2,TRBJ2-3,TGTGCCAGCAGGCAGGGGGCGGATACGCAGTATTTT,CASRQGADTQYF
.,.,TRBV28,TRBJ2-7,TGTGCCAGCAATCCCCCCGGGAGCGGCTACGAGCAGTACTTC,CASNPPGSGYEQYF
.,.,TRBV7-9,TRBJ1-1,TGTGCCAGCAGCTCCGAACGAGACGGGAACACTGAAGCTTTCTTT,CASSSERDGNTEAFF
.,.,TRBV6-6,TRBJ1-3,TGTGCCAGCAGGGGGGACACCATATATTTT,CASRGDTIYF
few,TRBD1,TRBV9,TRBJ1-1,TGTGCCAGCAGCGATCACCCTCCACAGACAGGGGCCGACGCAGGTAGCACTGAAGCTTTCTTT,CASSDHPPQTGADAGSTEAFF
.,.,TRBV4-3,TRBJ2-3,TGCGCCAGCAGCCAAGACAGCGGAGGCACAGATACGCAGTATTTT,CASSQDSGGTDTQYF
.,.,TRBV27,TRBJ1-1,TGTGCCAGCAGTTTAAGCGACAGTAACACTGAAGCTTTCTTT,CASSLSDSNTEAFF
.,.,TRBV19,TRBJ2-7,TGTGCCAGTAGTATCGACAGTGACGGCTACGAGCAGTACTTC,CASSIDSDGYEQYF
.,.,TRBV4-3,TRBJ1-6,TGCGCCAGCAGCCAAGATAGGGGAGAGGAAGCACCCCTCCACTTT,CASSQDRGEEAPLHF
.,TRBD1,TRBV29-1,TRBJ1-2,TGCAGCGTTGTGTCGGACAGGGACTATGGCTACACCTTC,CSVVSDRDYGYTF
.,.,TRBV21-1,TRBJ2-5,TGTGCCAGCAGCAAAGTGGGACCCCCTACCCATGCGACCCAGTACTTC,CASSKVGPPTHATQYF
few,TRBD2,TRBV4-3,TRBJ2-7,TGCGCCAGCAGCCAAGATTGGGGACTAGCGACCCGCGAGCAGTACTTC,CASSQDWGLATREQYF
.,TRBD1,TRBV25-1,TRBJ1-2,TGTGCCAGCAGTGAATATTCCCCGGACAGGGGGGATGGCTACACCTTC,CASSEYSPDRGDGYTF
.,TRBD1,TRBV4-3,TRBJ2-7,TGCGCCAGCAGCCAAGTGACAGGGGGTGGCTACGAGCAGTACTTC,CASSQVTGGGYEQYF
few,TRBD1,TRBV29-1,TRBJ1-4,TGCAGCGTTAACCAGGGGGATGAAAAACTGTTTTTT,CSVNQGDEKLFF
.,.,TRBV30,TRBJ2-7,TGTGCCTGGATCCCCGACAGGACCTACGAGCAGTACTTC,CAWIPDRTYEQYF
.,.,TRBV4-3,TRBJ2-3,TGCGCCAGCAGCCAAGACAGGACAGATACGCAGTATTTT,CASSQDRTDTQYF
.,.,TRBV29-1,TRBJ1-1,TGCAGCGTTACAAAAGGGAGGACTGAAGCTTTCTTT,CSVTKGRTEAFF
.,.,TRBV11-2,TRBJ2-7,TGTGCCAGCAGCCCCACAACAGGGTCCGAGCAGTACTTC,CASSPTTGSEQYF
.,TRBD2,TRBV7-9,TRBJ2-1,TGTGCCAGCAGCCCCCCGCGGGGGTCCTACAATGAGCAGTTCTTC,CASSPPRGSYNEQFF
.,TRBD1,TRBV6-5,TRBJ1-5,TGTGCCAGCAGGGCAGGGGGTCAGCCCCAGCATTTT,CASRAGGQPQHF
few,.,TRBV6-1,TRBJ1-1,TGTGCCAGCAGGAGGAATGAGAACACTGAAGCTTTCTTT,CASRRNENTEAFF
medium-sized,.,TRBV9,TRBJ1-1,TGTGCCAGCAGCGTAAGAGGATGGAACACTGAAGCTTTCTTT,CASSVRGWNTEAFF
.,TRBD1,TRBV19,TRBJ1-2,TGTGCCAGTAGTACCCACAGGGGAAAGGACTATGGCTACACCTTC,CASSTHRGKDYGYTF
.,.,TRBV11-2,TRBJ1-6,TGTGCCAGCAGCCCGGACCCTTATAATTCACCCCTCCACTTT,CASSPDPYNSPLHF
.,TRBD2,TRBV7-9,TRBJ2-7,TGTGCCAGCAGATCGGGGACTATGGCAAAGTACGAGCAGTACTTC,CASRSGTMAKYEQYF
.,.,TRBV6-5,TRBJ2-3,TGTGCCAGCAGTCACGGGGGGCCTCGCACAGATACGCAGTATTTT,CASSHGGPRTDTQYF
.,.,TRBV9,TRBJ2-1,TGTGCCAGCAGCAAACTGGGGAATGAGCAGTTCTTC,CASSKLGNEQFF
.,.,TRBV29-1,TRBJ2-2,TGCAGCGCAGGACTTAAATCCACCGGGGAGCTGTTTTTT,CSAGLKSTGELFF
.,.,TRBV7-9,TRBJ2-3,TGTGCCAGCTCCCTCACCGGGTCAGATACGCAGTATTTT,CASSLTGSDTQYF
.,TRBD2,TRBV7-8,TRBJ2-5,TGTGCCAGCAGCTTTTTAGCGGGGGAGCAAGAGACCCAGTACTTC,CASSFLAGEQETQYF
.,.,TRBV19,TRBJ1-1,TGTGCCAGTAGTATAGCTAGAGGCACTGAAGCTTTCTTT,CASSIARGTEAFF
.,.,TRBV6-1,TRBJ1-5,TGTGCCAGCGGTCCGGGACGTAGCAATCAGCCCCAGCATTTT,CASGPGRSNQPQHF
.,.,TRBV29-1,TRBJ1-2,TGCAGCGTTGAGCGGCCAGAAGACTATGGCTACACCTTC,CSVERPEDYGYTF
once,.,TRBV6-1,TRBJ2-7,TGTGCCAGCAGTGAAATAGACAACTCCTACGAGCAGTACTTC,CASSEIDNSYEQYF
once,.,TRBV15,TRBJ2-3,TGTGCCACCAGCAGAGAGAGGGGATGGACAGATACGCAGTATTTT,CATSRERGWTDTQYF
once,TRBD2,TRBV6-4,TRBJ2-1,TGTGCCAGCAGTGATTCCAGCGGGGGGGTCAATGAGCAGTTCTTC,CASSDSSGGVNEQFF
.,.,TRBV10-2,TRBJ2-1,TGCGCCAGCATAGGAGAGGGACGAAATGAGCAGTTCTTC,CASIGEGRNEQFF
once,TRBD2,TRBV6-6,TRBJ2-1,TGTGCCAGCAGCGGAGCGGGGGGTTCCAATGAGCAGTTCTTC,CASSGAGGSNEQFF
.,.,TRBV4-3,TRBJ2-5,TGCGCCAGCAGCCAAGATTGGGACTTTCAAGAGACCCAGTACTTC,CASSQDWDFQETQYF
.,.,TRBV4-3,TRBJ1-2,TGCGCCAGCAGCCAAGATCGGACGTTAGATTATGGCTACACCTTC,CASSQDRTLDYGYTF